These 26 T cell receptor beta chains came from one sample sequenced in a study of molecular identifiers for immune sequencing clone quantification. MiXCR was run by TCRdb on the PCR reads, yielding one entry per CDR3 protein. Counted here are some 89,000 distinct CDR3 sequences, 20% to 25% occurring once; the ten biggest clones make up 0.94%. The specimen was naive CD8+ T cells from blood, with Jurkat cell RNA spiked in. Subset meaning: FACS-sorted CD8+CD4-CCR7+CD45RA+ naive T cells. All receptors come from a human donor in good health. Some libraries in this study had Jurkat cell RNA spiked in.

In this sample, this clonotype turned up many times. This sequence joins TRBV6-2 or TRBV6-3 and TRBJ2-3; 10 bases agree with TRBD1. The trim removed 5 bases at V and 5 bases at J, leaving 4 bases unmatched. This CDR3 has 14 amino acids. Germline loops: CDR1 MNHEY, CDR2 SVGEGT. The CDR3 sequence: CASSATGGRDTQYF. The CDR3 DNA follows: TGTGCCAGCAGTGCGACAGGGGGCCGAGATACGCAGTATTTT.

The table lists this clonotype with many counts. The rearrangement links TRBV15 to TRBJ2-3; 12 bases line up with TRBD2. From germline, CDR1 is LNHNV and CDR2 YYDKDF (reference sequence). The CDR3 consists of 18 residues. Trimming took 0 bases from V and 4 from J; bases not matched to a gene: 8. The CDR3 reads CATSRDRLAGDLADTQYF. The CDR3 coding sequence is TGTGCCACCAGCAGAGATAGACTAGCGGGAGATCTCGCAGATACGCAGTATTTT.

This clonotype was counted at least ten times. The chain recombines TRBV11-2 with TRBJ2-3, with 14 bases fitting TRBD2. Trimming at V came to 5 bases and at J to 6 bases, leaving 7 bases not matched to a gene. There are 16 residues in the CDR3. The germline gives CDR1 SGHAT, CDR2 FQNNGV. The DNA of the CDR3 is TGTGCCAGCAGCAAGACTAGCGGGGGGGCATTTGATACGCAGTATTTT. It yields the protein CASSKTSGGAFDTQYF.

The rearrangement uses TRBV9 and TRBJ2-7, with a possible D match to TRBD1 (5 bases). There are 14 residues in the CDR3. Germline V gives CDR1 SGDLS, CDR2 YYNGEE. The V end lost 2 bases, the J end lost 3 bases, and 12 bases lay between the germline ends. CDR3 coding DNA: TGTGCCAGCAGCGTTGGCGACAGTCACTACGAGCAGTACTTC. Protein product: CASSVGDSHYEQYF.

Worth noting for this clonotype: The germline gene is not matched at one end of the junction; a read error may be the cause. As DNA, the CDR3 is TGTGCCAGCAGCTTAGCCTCCGGAGGACAGAGCTCCTACAATGAGCGGTTCTTC. As protein: CASSLASGGQSSYNERFF. The rearrangement links TRBV7-9 to TRBJ2-1, with TRBD1 as a possible D gene (6 bases). This CDR3 comprises 18 residues. The germline gives CDR1 SEHNR, CDR2 FQNEAQ (reference sequence).

The chain couples TRBV5-1 to TRBJ2-6, with 7 bases matching TRBD1. The CDR3 runs 19 residues. Germline CDR1 is SGHRS and CDR2 is YFSETQ. V lost 6 bases and J lost 0; bases outside the gene matches: 15. CDR3: CASNYLEQGISSGANVLTF. CDR3 nucleotide sequence: TGCGCCAGCAACTATTTGGAACAGGGGATCAGCTCTGGGGCCAACGTCCTGACTTTC.

The V gene is TRBV6-5, the J gene TRBJ1-1; D is perhaps TRBD1 (5 bases). CDR1 and CDR2 (germline): MNHEY, SVGAGI. V was cut by 5 bases and J by 11 bases, with 24 bases left in between. This CDR3 has 15 amino acids. The CDR3 DNA reads TGTGCCAGCAGTCCAGGCATATGGGGGACCCCTGCCGCTTTCTTT. This sequence encodes CASSPGIWGTPAAFF.

Ten or more counts support this clonotype. This rearrangement joins TRBV7-9 to TRBJ2-6, with no clear D. Germline CDR1 and CDR2: SEHNR and FQNEAQ (reference sequence). There are 14 residues in the CDR3. Trimming removed 8 bases at V and 4 bases at J, with 12 bases between. The CDR3 DNA sequence: TGTGCCAGCCCTGAGGTGAACGGGGCCAACGTCCTGACTTTC. Amino acid sequence: CASPEVNGANVLTF.

This rearrangement joins TRBV29-1 to TRBJ2-1, with TRBD2 identical over 10 bases. With V trimmed by 6 bases and J by 5 bases, 13 bases remained unmatched. The CDR3 is made up of 16 amino acids. The V gene's germline CDR1 is SQVTM and CDR2 ANQGSEA. The CDR3 here is CSVRGQSGRADNEQFF. DNA for the CDR3: TGCAGCGTCAGAGGCCAGAGCGGGAGGGCCGACAATGAGCAGTTCTTC.

This clonotype was picked up many times. The J gene is TRBJ2-3, the V gene TRBV30; 7 positions match TRBD1. The junction had 8 bases not matched to a gene; V was cut back by 5 bases and J by 0 bases. Germline lookup yields CDR1 GTSNPN and CDR2 SVGIG (reference sequence). CDR3 length: 15 residues. CDR3 sequence reads: CAWSTGASSTDTQYF. The CDR3 nucleotides read TGTGCCTGGTCCACAGGGGCTTCTAGCACAGATACGCAGTATTTT.

In this sample, this clonotype turned up a few times. Given a much more abundant clone one base away, this may be a read error. This chain links TRBV12-3 or TRBV12-4 with TRBJ2-7; tentative D call: TRBD1 (5 bases). With 4 bases removed from V and 7 bases from J, the gap between germline ends came to 11 bases. CDR3 size: 12 residues. The CDR3 here is CASSSRAREQYF. CDR3 DNA: TGTGCCAGCAGTTCCAGGGCGCGTGAGCAGTACTTC.

This clonotype was counted ten times or more. The chain has TRBV5-3 and TRBJ2-1; perhaps TRBD2 as D (6 bases). TRBV5-3 has ORF status, its function being uncertain. V was trimmed by 8 bases and J by 9 bases, leaving 24 bases between them. This CDR3 contains 15 residues. The CDR3 here is CASSRDWGVVAEQFF. DNA for the CDR3: TGTGCCAGCTCTCGGGACTGGGGGGTTGTTGCTGAGCAGTTCTTC.

This clonotype came up many times. The chain combines TRBV5-5 with TRBJ2-7; D is unresolved. The V and J ends lost 4 bases and 0 bases respectively, with 8 bases between them. The CDR3 spans 13 residues. Germline V gene lookup returns CDR1 SGHKS and CDR2 YYEKEE (reference sequence). Here the CDR3 DNA reads TGTGCCAGCAGCGGGCCGGCCTCCTACGAGCAGTACTTC. Translation: CASSGPASYEQYF.

As to this clonotype: It may be a read error: a sequence one base away is much more abundant. This chain joins TRBV20-1 and TRBJ1-5, with D perhaps matching TRBD1 (5 bases). The CDR3 extends over 14 amino acids. Trimming stripped 1 base from V and 7 bases from J, with 14 bases between. Germline CDR1 reads DFQATT; CDR2 reads SNEGSKA (reference sequence). CDR3 coding DNA: TGCAGTGCTAGAGCACAGGACTGGGAGCAGCCCCAGCATTTT. This translates into CSARAQDWEQPQHF.

This clonotype appeared many times. V gene TRBV6-5 combines with J gene TRBJ2-7; D not resolved. V was clipped by 0 bases and J by 7 bases, with 13 bases between them. Germline V gene lookup returns CDR1 MNHEY and CDR2 SVGAGI. This CDR3 has 14 amino acids. CDR3 sequence (DNA): TGTGCCAGCAGTTACTCTCTACTCCCTTTGGAGCAGTACTTC. As protein: CASSYSLLPLEQYF.

This clonotype has ten or more counts. V is TRBV7-2 and J is TRBJ2-7; D is undetermined. V was clipped by 2 bases and J by 3 bases, with 11 bases between them. The CDR3 sequence is 14 residues long. The germline V gene has CDR1 SGHTA and CDR2 FQGNSA. The CDR3 DNA reads as TGTGCCAGCAGCTTATTTGGCCCTAGCTACGAGCAGTACTTC. Translated, it gives CASSLFGPSYEQYF.

The J gene is TRBJ2-3, the V gene TRBV29-1; 8 bases map to TRBD2. After removal of 5 bases from V and 3 bases from J, the junction contained 13 bases not matched to a gene. This CDR3 comprises 16 residues. Germline V gene sequence: CDR1 SQVTM, CDR2 ANQGSEA. CDR3 loop: CSVHIVGGGRTDTQYF. The CDR3 coding sequence is TGCAGCGTTCACATCGTCGGGGGGGGTCGGACAGATACGCAGTATTTT.

This clonotype was picked up a small number of times. Being one base from a much bigger clone, this may be a read error. The rearrangement joins TRBV6-2 or TRBV6-3 to TRBJ2-3; D might be TRBD2 (5 bases). The ends were cut back, 4 bases at V and 1 base at J, with 9 bases in the middle. CDR1 and CDR2 from the germline V gene are MNHEY and SVGEGT. The CDR3 loop spans 14 amino acids. CDR3 in DNA: TGTGCCAGCAGTTGCGAGGGTCGCACAGATACGCAGTATTTT. This translates into CASSCEGRTDTQYF.

This clonotype was detected ten times or more. This chain links TRBV7-8 with TRBJ2-3, with D possibly matching TRBD2 (7 bases). Trimming took off 1 base at V and 2 bases at J, with 13 bases between the two ends. This CDR3 is built from 16 residues. Germline-derived CDR1 and CDR2 are SGHVS and FQNEAQ. The CDR3 loop is CASSLVAGAYTDTQYF. The CDR3 DNA is TGTGCCAGCAGCTTAGTTGCGGGGGCGTACACAGATACGCAGTATTTT.

This clonotype was observed at least ten times. The chain joins TRBV13 to TRBJ2-5; no definite D call. V shed 4 bases and J shed 5 bases, with 5 bases lying between them. The CDR3 has 11 amino acids. Germline V CDR1 and CDR2: PRHDT, FYEKMQ (reference sequence). CDR3 protein: CASSSSETQYF. CDR3 bases: TGTGCCAGCAGCTCCAGTGAGACCCAGTACTTC.

A word on this clonotype: Sequence at one end of the junction differs from germline and may be a read error. V usage is TRBV2 and J usage is TRBJ2-1; 13 bases align to TRBD2. Germline V gives CDR1 SNHLY, CDR2 FYNNEI. CDR3 size: 16 residues. The CDR3 loop is CASGTSGTPFYNAQFF. In DNA form, the CDR3 reads TGTGCCAGCGGGACTAGCGGGACCCCCTTCTACAATGCGCAGTTCTTC.

This clonotype was recorded many times. V and J are TRBV28 and TRBJ2-5; maybe TRBD1 (6 bases). There are 13 residues in the CDR3. The V gene lost 9 bases and the J gene lost 4 bases, with 15 bases spanning the gap. The V gene's germline CDR1 is MDHEN and CDR2 SYDVKM. The CDR3 sequence: CASTGVGAETQYF. CDR3 nucleotides: TGTGCCAGTACCGGGGTGGGGGCAGAGACCCAGTACTTC.

There are many counts of this clonotype. V and J are TRBV6-6 and TRBJ1-1, with 7 bases matching TRBD1. Trimming took 7 bases from V and 4 from J; bases not matched to a gene: 3. Germline lookup yields CDR1 MNHNY and CDR2 SVGAGI (reference sequence). The CDR3 spans 12 residues. The CDR3 loop is CASTGGTTEAFF. CDR3 DNA sequence: TGTGCCAGCACAGGGGGGACCACTGAAGCTTTCTTT.

On this clonotype: This may be a read error, as it is one base from a much larger clone. The chain joins TRBV10-2 to TRBJ1-5, with D possibly matching TRBD1 (5 bases). The CDR3 runs to 14 residues. Germline CDR1 WSHSY, CDR2 SAAADI. CDR3 in DNA: TGCGGCAGCAGTGAGAGCGGGGGTTTACAGCCCCAGCATTTT. Amino acids: CGSSESGGLQPQHF.

This clonotype was counted only a few times. This chain joins TRBV9 and TRBJ2-3, with D tentatively TRBD2 (6 bases). With 4 bases removed from V and 6 bases from J, the gap between germline ends came to 9 bases. The germline V gene has CDR1 SGDLS and CDR2 YYNGEE. CDR3 size: 12 residues. The CDR3 spells CASSLRGDTQYF. CDR3 bases: TGTGCCAGCAGCCTCCGGGGGGATACGCAGTATTTT.

The chain couples TRBV7-9 to TRBJ1-5, with TRBD1 matching 8 bases. V lost 3 bases to trimming and J lost 1 base; unmatched junction nucleotides: 5. The germline CDR1 and CDR2 sequences are SEHNR and FQNEAQ (reference sequence). CDR3 length: 16 residues. CDR3 DNA: TGTGCCAGCAGCTTGGGAGGACAGGGAAGCAATCAGCCCCAGCATTTT. As protein: CASSLGGQGSNQPQHF.